The entry that follows covers one TCR beta chain sequence. Some clones are missing from TCRdb's copy, which holds only in-frame ones; the method was immunoSEQ multiplex PCR. The sample records some 140,000 clones, roughly nine tenths being singletons. Trimming removed 4 bases from V and 5 bases from J; junction bases left unmatched: 0. CDR3 length equals 13 residues. Germline loops: CDR1 SGHTA, CDR2 FQGTGA. This sample stems from a study of control samples from healthy donors and cancer patients. The sequenced material came from blood. The chain is built from TRBV7-3 and TRBJ2-5, with TRBD2 matching 11 bases. The TCR was taken from a woman aged 25 to 39 in good health. CDR3 protein: CASSWTSGETQYF. In nucleotides, the CDR3 is TGTGCCAGCAGCTGGACTAGCGGGGAGACCCAGTACTTC.